This TCR beta chain was retrieved from a study of control samples from healthy donors and cancer patients. V dropped 3 bases and J dropped 0; count of bases not matched to a gene: 5. Germline loops: CDR1 LNHDA, CDR2 SQIVND (reference sequence). This CDR3 contains 15 residues. Clones were sequenced by immunoSEQ multiplex PCR, and TCRdb holds only the in-frame ones, with some missing. The sample consists of some 89,000 clones, roughly 84% of them appearing once. The chain employs TRBV19 and TRBJ2-7; TRBD2 agrees at 7 bases. The receptor was derived from a woman aged 40 to 55 in good health. Sequencing was done on a sample of blood. The CDR3 nucleotides are TGTGCCAGTAGTATGGGACTATCCCGCTCCTACGAGCAGTACTTC. This gives the protein CASSMGLSRSYEQYF.